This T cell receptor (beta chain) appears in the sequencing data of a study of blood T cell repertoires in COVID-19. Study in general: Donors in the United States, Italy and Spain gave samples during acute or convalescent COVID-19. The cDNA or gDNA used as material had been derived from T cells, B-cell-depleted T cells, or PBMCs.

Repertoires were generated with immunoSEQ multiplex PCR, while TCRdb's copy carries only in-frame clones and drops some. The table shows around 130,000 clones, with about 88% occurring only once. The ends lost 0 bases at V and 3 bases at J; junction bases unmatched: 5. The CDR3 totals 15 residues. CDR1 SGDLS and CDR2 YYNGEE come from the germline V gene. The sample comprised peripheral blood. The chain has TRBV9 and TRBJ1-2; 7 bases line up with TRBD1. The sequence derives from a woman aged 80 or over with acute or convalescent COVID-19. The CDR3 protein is CASSVGDRVDYGYTF. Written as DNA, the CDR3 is TGTGCCAGCAGCGTAGGCGACAGGGTGGACTATGGCTACACCTTC.